This entry lists 9 T cell receptor beta chains sequenced from one sample in a study of OX40 agonist ivuxolimab in advanced cancers. Clones were read by immunoSEQ multiplex PCR, and TCRdb kept only the in-frame ones, dropping some. The sample holds 55,000 to 80,000 clones; about 83% are singletons and the top ten take 9.8%. Sequencing used CD4+ or CD8+ T cells sorted from blood, obtained in a trial of the OX40 agonist ivuxolimab. The receptors were gathered from an adult with an advanced solid tumor such as melanoma, head and neck, liver or kidney cancer.

In its sample, this clone was seen a few times. The chain's CDR3 is CASSLTRYTEAFF. CDR3 in DNA: TGTGCCAGCAGCCTCACAAGGTACACTGAAGCTTTCTTT. The chain employs TRBV6-5 and TRBJ1-1; D remains unclear. Germline V gene lookup returns CDR1 MNHEY and CDR2 SVGAGI. Deletions cut 6 bases from V and 3 bases from J, with 11 bases between. The CDR3 contains 13 residues.

This clone was observed once. The genes are TRBV9 and TRBJ2-6; 11 nucleotides match TRBD1. The CDR3 runs 19 residues. The junction had 8 bases not matched to a gene; V was cut back by 3 bases and J by 0 bases. Looked up from germline, CDR1 is SGDLS and CDR2 is YYNGEE. As DNA, the CDR3 is TGTGCCAGCAGCGACGGACAGGGGGCTGGGCTCTCTGGGGCCAACGTCCTGACTTTC. Protein: CASSDGQGAGLSGANVLTF.

V usage is TRBV19 and J usage is TRBJ2-2; perhaps D is TRBD1 or TRBD2 (5 bases each). The CDR3 totals 16 residues. Germline V gene sequence: CDR1 LNHDA, CDR2 SQIVND (reference sequence). With 3 bases removed from V and 3 bases from J, the gap between germline ends came to 14 bases. The CDR3 protein is CASSMRDGRDTGELFF. DNA of the CDR3: TGTGCCAGTAGTATGAGGGACGGACGAGACACCGGGGAGCTGTTTTTT.

This chain links TRBV13 with TRBJ1-1; 9 nucleotides match TRBD1. The CDR3 is made up of 12 amino acids. With 0 bases clipped from V and 10 bases from J, the junction kept 0 bases outside the gene matches. CDR1 is PRHDT and CDR2 is FYEKMQ in the germline V gene (reference sequence). CDR3 sequence reads: CASSLGQGAAFF. CDR3 DNA sequence: TGTGCCAGCAGCTTAGGACAGGGGGCAGCTTTCTTT.

This clone was seen more than once but under ten times. The chain joins TRBV2 to TRBJ2-5; no clear D gene. This CDR3 spans 16 amino acids. Per germline, CDR1 SNHLY and CDR2 FYNNEI. Trimming left V 6 bases short and J 3 bases short, with 20 bases between. Written as DNA, the CDR3 is TGTGCCAGCAGCTATAACCTGACACCTCCAGAAGAGACCCAGTACTTC. Residues: CASSYNLTPPEETQYF.

The chain joins TRBV5-1 to TRBJ2-7; D uncertain. The V gene lost 2 bases and the J gene lost 5 bases, with 14 bases spanning the gap. Germline V gene lookup returns CDR1 SGHRS and CDR2 YFSETQ. The CDR3 is 14 residues long. Here the CDR3 DNA reads TGCGCCAGCAGCTTTGCTGGAGCTCTTGACGAGCAGTACTTC. Protein: CASSFAGALDEQYF.

The CDR3 DNA sequence: TGTGCCAGCAGCTTAGTTGCCGGGGGTAACACTGAAGCTTTCTTT. As protein: CASSLVAGGNTEAFF. The chain is built from TRBV7-9 and TRBJ1-1, with TRBD1 as a possible D gene (5 bases). The ends were cut back, 1 base at V and 2 bases at J, with 11 bases in the middle. Germline-derived CDR1 and CDR2 are SEHNR and FQNEAQ (reference sequence). The CDR3 runs to 15 residues.

V usage is TRBV11-1 and J usage is TRBJ2-7; no firm D call. There are 14 residues in the CDR3. V shed 4 bases and J shed 7 bases, with 17 bases lying between them. CDR1 SGHAT and CDR2 FQDESV come from the germline V gene (reference sequence). The CDR3 DNA reads as TGTGCCAGCAGCTCTCGGACGGTCCCTGAGGAGCAGTACTTC. It translates to CASSSRTVPEEQYF.

The chain couples TRBV2 to TRBJ2-6, with D unclear. Germline values: CDR1 SNHLY, CDR2 FYNNEI. The CDR3 is 15 residues long. The V gene lost 6 bases and the J gene lost 0 bases, with 9 bases spanning the gap. This CDR3 reads CASRKESSGANVLTF. The CDR3 DNA sequence: TGTGCCAGCAGGAAGGAAAGCTCTGGGGCCAACGTCCTGACTTTC.